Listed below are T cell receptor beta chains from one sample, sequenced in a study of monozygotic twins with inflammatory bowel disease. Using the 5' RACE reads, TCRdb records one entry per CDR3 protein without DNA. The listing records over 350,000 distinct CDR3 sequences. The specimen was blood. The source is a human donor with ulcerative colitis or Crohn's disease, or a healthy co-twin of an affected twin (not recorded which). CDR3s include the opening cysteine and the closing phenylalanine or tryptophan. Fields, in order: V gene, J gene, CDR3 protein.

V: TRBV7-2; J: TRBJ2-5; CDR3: CASSSYRGETQYF
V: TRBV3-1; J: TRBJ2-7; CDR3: CASSQRGTGDPYEQYF
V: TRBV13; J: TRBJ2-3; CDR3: CASSPRSADTQYF
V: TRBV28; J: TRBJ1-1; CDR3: CASRLVHTEAFF
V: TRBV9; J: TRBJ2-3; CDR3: CASSVTSGITDTQYF
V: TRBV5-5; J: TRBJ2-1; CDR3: CASSWDRVNEQFF
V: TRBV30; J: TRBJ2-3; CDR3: CAWERGSTDTQYF
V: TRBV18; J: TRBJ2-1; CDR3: CASSPKSGGAWEQFF
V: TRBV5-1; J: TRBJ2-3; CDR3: CASSKGLEGTDTQYF
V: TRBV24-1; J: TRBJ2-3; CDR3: CATSDLDGGADTQYF
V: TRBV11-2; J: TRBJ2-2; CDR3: CASSLVLQGYTGELFF
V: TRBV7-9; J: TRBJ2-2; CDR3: CASSPPARGLGGELFF
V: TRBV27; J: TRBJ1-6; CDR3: CASSFGRGNSPLHF
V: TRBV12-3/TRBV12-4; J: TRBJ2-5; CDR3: CASSLEGQSRETQYF
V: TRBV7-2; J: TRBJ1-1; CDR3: CASSLFSYTEAFF
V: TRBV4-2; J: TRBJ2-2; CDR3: CASSQTSGRGGELFF
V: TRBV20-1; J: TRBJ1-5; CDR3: CSATPAVSNQPQHF
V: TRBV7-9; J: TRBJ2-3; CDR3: CASSPQGADTQYF
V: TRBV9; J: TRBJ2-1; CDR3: CASSVEDTSYNEQFF
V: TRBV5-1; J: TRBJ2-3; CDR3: CASSWDSGASTDTQYF
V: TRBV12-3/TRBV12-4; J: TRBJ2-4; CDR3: CASSPLRSGGGGNIQYF
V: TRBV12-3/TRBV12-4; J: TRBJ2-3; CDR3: CASSLDGISADTQYF
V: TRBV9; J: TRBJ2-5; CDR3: CASSASAGLVRETQYF
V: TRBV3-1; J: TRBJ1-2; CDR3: CASSQRDRGRGGYTF
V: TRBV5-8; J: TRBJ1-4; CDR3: CASSLLTGVGEKLFF
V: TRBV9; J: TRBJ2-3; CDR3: CASSAIVSTDTQYF
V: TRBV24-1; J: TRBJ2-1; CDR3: CATSDIGGDYNEQFF
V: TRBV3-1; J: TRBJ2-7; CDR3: CASSQGGQGSYEQYF
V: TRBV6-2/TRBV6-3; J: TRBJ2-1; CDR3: CASSFGTGFINEQFF
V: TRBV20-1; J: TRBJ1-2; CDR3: CSATFTGGDYGYTF
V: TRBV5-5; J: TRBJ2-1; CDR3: CASSLGGATRYNEQFF
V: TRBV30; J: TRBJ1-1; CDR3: CAWSRRGGGTEAFF
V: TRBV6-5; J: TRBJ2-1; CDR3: CASSRTGDMGQFF
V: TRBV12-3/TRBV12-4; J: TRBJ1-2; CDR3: CASSFGLPSRYGYTF
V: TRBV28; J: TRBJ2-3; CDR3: CASSPVAGRRGTDTQYF
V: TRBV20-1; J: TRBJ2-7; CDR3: CSARTSGPTYEQYF
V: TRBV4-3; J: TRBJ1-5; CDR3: CASSQSLYSNQPQHF
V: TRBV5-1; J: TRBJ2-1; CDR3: CASSGTDRAVQFF
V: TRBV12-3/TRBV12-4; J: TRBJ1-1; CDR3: CASSLALRHPNTEAFF
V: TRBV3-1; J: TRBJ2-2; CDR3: CASSPLLPPGELFF
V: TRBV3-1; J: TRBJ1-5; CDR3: CASGGTGGQPQHF
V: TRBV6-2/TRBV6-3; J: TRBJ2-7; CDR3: CASNDGQGFSEQYF
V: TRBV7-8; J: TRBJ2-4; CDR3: CASSVRDRETLAKNIQYF
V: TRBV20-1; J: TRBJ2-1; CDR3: CSAREWEPYEEFF
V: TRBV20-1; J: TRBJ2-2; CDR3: CSAIHNSGAGELFF
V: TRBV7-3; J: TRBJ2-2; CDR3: CASSVDRNTGELFF
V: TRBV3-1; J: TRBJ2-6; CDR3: CASSRRGAGTSGANVLTF
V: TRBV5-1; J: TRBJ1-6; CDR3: CASSFTGQGDSPLHF
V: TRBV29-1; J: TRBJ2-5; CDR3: CSVEGQLETQYF
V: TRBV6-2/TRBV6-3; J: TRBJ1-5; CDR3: CASRRDRYQPQHF